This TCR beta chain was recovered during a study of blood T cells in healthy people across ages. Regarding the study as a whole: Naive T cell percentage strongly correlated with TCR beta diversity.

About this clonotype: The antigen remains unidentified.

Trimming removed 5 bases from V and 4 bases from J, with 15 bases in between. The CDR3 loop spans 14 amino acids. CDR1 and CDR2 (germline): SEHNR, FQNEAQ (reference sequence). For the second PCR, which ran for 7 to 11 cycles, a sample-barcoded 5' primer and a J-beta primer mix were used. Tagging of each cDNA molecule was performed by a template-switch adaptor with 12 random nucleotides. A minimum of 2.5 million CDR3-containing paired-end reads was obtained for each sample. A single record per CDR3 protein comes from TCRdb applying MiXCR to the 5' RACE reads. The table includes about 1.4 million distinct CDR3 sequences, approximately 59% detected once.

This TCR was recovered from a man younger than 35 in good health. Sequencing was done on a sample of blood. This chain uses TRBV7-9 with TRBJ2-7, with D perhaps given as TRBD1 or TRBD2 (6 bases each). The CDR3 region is CASSPERGVYEQYF. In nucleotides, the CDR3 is TGTGCCAGCAGCCCGGAGAGGGGGGTTTACGAGCAGTACTTC.